A selection of T cell receptor beta chains follows, all from one sample in a study of cytomegalovirus exposure and HLA in healthy donors. Assay used: immunoSEQ multiplex PCR; TCRdb lists only in-frame clones, some missing. This table holds 150,000 or so clones, roughly 80% found once. Sequenced: PBMCs. The receptors were sampled from a man aged 50-60 years in good health and CMV-seropositive. Each CDR3 is given with its conserved first and last residue. The order of the fields is D gene, clone size, J gene, CDR3 length, V gene, CDR3 DNA, CDR3 protein. The D gene is left open where the match is weak. Where a row states a size, it is once, few, many or the class of an expanded clone; other rows omit it.

D: -
size: -
J: TRBJ1-2
length: 13
V: TRBV28
DNA: TGTGCCAGCAGCCCCCGCGGGAACTATGGCTACACCTTC
CDR3: CASSPRGNYGYTF

D: -
size: -
J: TRBJ1-5
length: 12
V: TRBV19
DNA: TGTGCCAGTAGTGGGAGGACTCAGCCCCAGCATTTT
CDR3: CASSGRTQPQHF

D: -
size: -
J: TRBJ2-3
length: 14
V: TRBV7-9
DNA: TGTGCCAGCAGCTTAGCGAGGTCCACAGATACGCAGTATTTT
CDR3: CASSLARSTDTQYF

D: TRBD1
size: -
J: TRBJ2-3
length: 15
V: TRBV18
DNA: TGTGCCAGCTCACTGTTCGGACAGGGCACAGATACGCAGTATTTT
CDR3: CASSLFGQGTDTQYF

D: TRBD2
size: -
J: TRBJ2-3
length: 16
V: TRBV5-1
DNA: TGCGCCAGCAGCTATAGCGGGGTCGCTGGCACAGATACGCAGTATTTT
CDR3: CASSYSGVAGTDTQYF

D: -
size: -
J: TRBJ1-3
length: 14
V: TRBV29-1
DNA: TGCAGCGTTGAATTGTCTAGATCTGGAAACACCATATATTTT
CDR3: CSVELSRSGNTIYF

D: -
size: -
J: TRBJ1-1
length: 15
V: TRBV7-9
DNA: TGTGCCAGCAGCACAAATGCGGGTAAGGTCACTGAAGCTTTCTTT
CDR3: CASSTNAGKVTEAFF

D: TRBD1
size: -
J: TRBJ2-2
length: 13
V: TRBV7-3
DNA: TGTGCCAGCAGCAACACAGGGGGCGGGGAGCTGTTTTTT
CDR3: CASSNTGGGELFF

D: TRBD1
size: -
J: TRBJ2-7
length: 15
V: TRBV6-5
DNA: TGTGCCAGCAGTGCTGACAGGGGGCTTCGGTACGAGCAGTACTTC
CDR3: CASSADRGLRYEQYF

D: TRBD1
size: -
J: TRBJ2-1
length: 14
V: TRBV30
DNA: TGTGCCTGGGCCACAGGGGGCGCGAGGGATGAGCAGTTCTTC
CDR3: CAWATGGARDEQFF

D: -
size: few
J: TRBJ1-6
length: 15
V: TRBV2
DNA: TGTGCCAGCAGTGGGGTAGGCGGTGGGAATTCACCCCTCCACTTT
CDR3: CASSGVGGGNSPLHF

D: -
size: -
J: TRBJ2-2
length: 14
V: TRBV9
DNA: TGTGCCAGCAGCATAGGGGGGGGCACCGGGGAGCTGTTTTTT
CDR3: CASSIGGGTGELFF

D: -
size: once
J: TRBJ2-1
length: 15
V: TRBV27
DNA: TGTGCCAGCAGCAGCCCGGGACTTCTATACAATGAGCAGTTCTTC
CDR3: CASSSPGLLYNEQFF

D: -
size: -
J: TRBJ1-2
length: 14
V: TRBV5-1
DNA: TGCGCCAGCAGCTTGTCTGCCCCGACTATCGGCTACACCTTC
CDR3: CASSLSAPTIGYTF

D: -
size: -
J: TRBJ2-7
length: 12
V: TRBV6-5
DNA: TGTGCCAGCAGTTACTCGAGGTACGAGCAGTACTTC
CDR3: CASSYSRYEQYF

D: -
size: -
J: TRBJ1-2
length: 16
V: TRBV7-9
DNA: TGTGCCAGCAGCCTACTCCCGGAGGGGTACTCCGGCGGCTACACCTTC
CDR3: CASSLLPEGYSGGYTF

D: TRBD1
size: -
J: TRBJ2-7
length: 13
V: TRBV6-6
DNA: TGTGCCAGCAGCAGGGACAGGGACTACGAGCAGTACTTC
CDR3: CASSRDRDYEQYF

D: TRBD1
size: -
J: TRBJ2-7
length: 13
V: TRBV5-1
DNA: TGCGCCAGCAGCGGGACAGGGGGCTACGAGCAGTACTTC
CDR3: CASSGTGGYEQYF

D: -
size: -
J: TRBJ1-3
length: 15
V: TRBV7-8
DNA: TGTGCCAGCAGCTTAGCGACAGGCTCTGGAAACACCATATATTTT
CDR3: CASSLATGSGNTIYF

D: TRBD2
size: -
J: TRBJ2-1
length: 15
V: TRBV6-5
DNA: TGTGCCAGCAGTCCGGGACTAGCGGCCTACAATGAGCAGTTCTTC
CDR3: CASSPGLAAYNEQFF

D: TRBD2
size: -
J: TRBJ2-7
length: 16
V: TRBV5-4
DNA: TGTGCCAGCAGCTCGACGACTAGCGGGGGGGCCTACGAGCAGTACTTC
CDR3: CASSSTTSGGAYEQYF

D: -
size: -
J: TRBJ2-7
length: 11
V: TRBV20-1
DNA: TGCCGCCTTAAAGGGGCGCAGGAGCAGTACTTC
CDR3: CRLKGAQEQYF

D: -
size: -
J: TRBJ1-1
length: 16
V: TRBV5-1
DNA: TGCGCCAGCAGCCGGGGCGACGGGGGAATGAACACTGAAGCTTTCTTT
CDR3: CASSRGDGGMNTEAFF

D: -
size: -
J: TRBJ1-3
length: 17
V: TRBV5-5
DNA: TGTGCCAGCAGCCCCAATTTACAGGGAAACTCTGGAAACACCATATATTTT
CDR3: CASSPNLQGNSGNTIYF

D: TRBD2
size: few
J: TRBJ2-1
length: 16
V: TRBV7-3
DNA: TGTGCCAGCAGTTCCTATAGCGGGGGGGCCATCAATGAGCAGTTCTTC
CDR3: CASSSYSGGAINEQFF

D: -
size: -
J: TRBJ1-6
length: 16
V: TRBV7-9
DNA: TGTGCCAGCAGCCCGACGGCAGGGACCTATAATTCACCCCTCCACTTT
CDR3: CASSPTAGTYNSPLHF

D: TRBD1
size: -
J: TRBJ1-1
length: 15
V: TRBV14
DNA: TGTGCCAGCAGCCGGGACAGGGACGGGCGCACTGAAGCTTTCTTT
CDR3: CASSRDRDGRTEAFF

D: -
size: -
J: TRBJ2-7
length: 13
V: TRBV5-8
DNA: TGTGCCAGCAGCTTGGGGAGCGATTACGAGCAGTACTTC
CDR3: CASSLGSDYEQYF

D: TRBD2
size: -
J: TRBJ2-5
length: 17
V: TRBV5-1
DNA: TGCGCCAGCAGCATCTCCGGGACTAGGGGAGGGGAAGAGACCCAGTACTTC
CDR3: CASSISGTRGGEETQYF

D: -
size: -
J: TRBJ1-4
length: 14
V: TRBV5-4
DNA: TGTGCCAGCAGCCCCACAGGCAGTAACGAAAAACTGTTTTTT
CDR3: CASSPTGSNEKLFF

D: -
size: -
J: TRBJ2-7
length: 14
V: TRBV5-8
DNA: TGTGCCAGCAGCTTGGTTCCTACAGGGCGCGAGCAGTACTTC
CDR3: CASSLVPTGREQYF

D: TRBD2
size: -
J: TRBJ2-5
length: 16
V: TRBV19
DNA: TGTGCCAGTAGTATGGTAGCGGGAGGTTTACGAGAGACCCAGTACTTC
CDR3: CASSMVAGGLRETQYF

D: TRBD2
size: -
J: TRBJ2-1
length: 16
V: TRBV10-1
DNA: TGCGCCAGCAGTGCGATAGCGGGGCTCTCCTACAATGAGCAGTTCTTC
CDR3: CASSAIAGLSYNEQFF

D: TRBD1
size: -
J: TRBJ2-7
length: 15
V: TRBV2
DNA: TGTGCCAGCAGTGAATCGGGACAGGGTTTCTACGAGCAGTACTTC
CDR3: CASSESGQGFYEQYF

D: TRBD2
size: few
J: TRBJ2-3
length: 17
V: TRBV4-3
DNA: TGCGCCAGCAGCCAAGTAGGTAGCGGGAGTCGTACAGATACGCAGTATTTT
CDR3: CASSQVGSGSRTDTQYF

D: -
size: -
J: TRBJ2-7
length: 14
V: TRBV6-1
DNA: TGTGCCAGCAGTGTTGGTAGCGTGGGTTCCGAGCAGTACTTC
CDR3: CASSVGSVGSEQYF

D: TRBD1
size: once
J: TRBJ2-7
length: 14
V: TRBV10-2
DNA: TGCGCCAGCAGACAGGACAGGGAAGGTTACGAGCAGTACTTC
CDR3: CASRQDREGYEQYF

D: -
size: once
J: TRBJ2-2
length: 18
V: TRBV19
DNA: TGTGCCAGTAGTAAGCGGTACACCTCCACGGGGAGCACCGGGGAGCTGTTTTTT
CDR3: CASSKRYTSTGSTGELFF

D: -
size: -
J: TRBJ1-4
length: 15
V: TRBV28
DNA: TGTGCCAGCAGTTTCGGCGGTGGGGAGGGCGAAAAACTGTTTTTT
CDR3: CASSFGGGEGEKLFF

D: -
size: few
J: TRBJ1-1
length: 14
V: TRBV4-3
DNA: TGCGCCAGCAGCCAAGACCGGAGGAACACTGAAGCTTTCTTT
CDR3: CASSQDRRNTEAFF

D: TRBD1
size: -
J: TRBJ1-1
length: 15
V: TRBV5-1
DNA: TGCGCCAGCAGCTTGGAAGGGGGCTGGGACACTGAAGCTTTCTTT
CDR3: CASSLEGGWDTEAFF

D: TRBD2
size: -
J: TRBJ2-1
length: 18
V: TRBV11-2
DNA: TGTGCCAGCAGCCCCCGGACTAGCGGGAGGGCTGGGTACAATGAGCAGTTCTTC
CDR3: CASSPRTSGRAGYNEQFF

D: -
size: once
J: TRBJ1-3
length: 15
V: TRBV19
DNA: TGTGCCAGTAGTATTGGGGCTTCCTCTGGAAACACCATATATTTT
CDR3: CASSIGASSGNTIYF